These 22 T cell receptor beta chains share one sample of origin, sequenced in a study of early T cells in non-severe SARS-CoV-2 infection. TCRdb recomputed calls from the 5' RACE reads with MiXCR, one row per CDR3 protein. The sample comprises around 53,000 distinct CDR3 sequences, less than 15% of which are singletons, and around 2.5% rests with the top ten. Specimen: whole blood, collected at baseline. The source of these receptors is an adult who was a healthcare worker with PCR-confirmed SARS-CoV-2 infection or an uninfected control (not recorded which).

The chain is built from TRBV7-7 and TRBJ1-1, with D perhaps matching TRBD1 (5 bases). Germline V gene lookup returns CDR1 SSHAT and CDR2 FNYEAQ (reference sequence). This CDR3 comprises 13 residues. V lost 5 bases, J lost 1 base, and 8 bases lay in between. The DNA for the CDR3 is TGTGCCAGCAGCACGACAGAGAACACTGAAGCTTTCTTT. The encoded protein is CASSTTENTEAFF.

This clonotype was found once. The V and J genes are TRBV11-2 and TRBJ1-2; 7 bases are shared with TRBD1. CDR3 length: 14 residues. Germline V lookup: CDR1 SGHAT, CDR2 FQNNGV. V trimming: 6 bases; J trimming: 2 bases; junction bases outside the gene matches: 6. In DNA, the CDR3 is TGTGCCAGCAGTCAGTCGACAGGGAACTATGGCTACACCTTC. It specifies CASSQSTGNYGYTF.

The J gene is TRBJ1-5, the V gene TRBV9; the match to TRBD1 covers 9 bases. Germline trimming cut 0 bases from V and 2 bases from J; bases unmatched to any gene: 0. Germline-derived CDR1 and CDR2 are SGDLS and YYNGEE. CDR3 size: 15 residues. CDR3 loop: CASSVGTGGNQPQHF. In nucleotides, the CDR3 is TGTGCCAGCAGCGTAGGGACAGGGGGCAATCAGCCCCAGCATTTT.

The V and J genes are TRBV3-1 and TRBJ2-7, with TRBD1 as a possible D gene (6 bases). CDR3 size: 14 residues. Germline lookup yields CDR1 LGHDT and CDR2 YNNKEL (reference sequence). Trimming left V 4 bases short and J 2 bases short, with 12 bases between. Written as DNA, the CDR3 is TGTGCCAGCAGCCGCCGGGACATACCCTACGAGCAGTACTTC. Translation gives CASSRRDIPYEQYF.

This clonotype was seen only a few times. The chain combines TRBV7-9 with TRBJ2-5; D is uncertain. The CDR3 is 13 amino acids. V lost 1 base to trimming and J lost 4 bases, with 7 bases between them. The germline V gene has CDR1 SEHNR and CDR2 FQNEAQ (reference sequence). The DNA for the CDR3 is TGTGCCAGCAGCTTAGGATCAGGAGAGACCCAGTACTTC. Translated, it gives CASSLGSGETQYF.

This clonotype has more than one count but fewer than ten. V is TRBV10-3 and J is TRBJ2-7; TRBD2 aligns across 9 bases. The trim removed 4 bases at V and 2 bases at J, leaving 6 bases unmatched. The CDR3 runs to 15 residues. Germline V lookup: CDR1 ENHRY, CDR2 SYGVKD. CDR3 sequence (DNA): TGTGCCATCAGTGGGATAGCGGGAGTCCCCTACGAGCAGTACTTC. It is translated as CAISGIAGVPYEQYF.

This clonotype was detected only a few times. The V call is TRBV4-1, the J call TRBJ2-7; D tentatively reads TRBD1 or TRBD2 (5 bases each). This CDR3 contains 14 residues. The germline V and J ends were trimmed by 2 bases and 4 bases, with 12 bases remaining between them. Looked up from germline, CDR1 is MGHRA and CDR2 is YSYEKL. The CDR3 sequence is CASSQPGTVYEQYF. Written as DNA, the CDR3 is TGCGCCAGCAGCCAACCAGGGACGGTGTACGAGCAGTACTTC.

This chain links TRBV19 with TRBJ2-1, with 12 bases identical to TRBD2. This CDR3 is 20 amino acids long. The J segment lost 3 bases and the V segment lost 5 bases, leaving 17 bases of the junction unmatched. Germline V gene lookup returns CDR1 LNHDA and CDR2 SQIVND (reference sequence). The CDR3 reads CASSSPTSGRAPPLYNEQFF. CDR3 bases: TGTGCCAGTAGTTCTCCGACTAGCGGGAGAGCACCCCCCCTCTACAATGAGCAGTTCTTC. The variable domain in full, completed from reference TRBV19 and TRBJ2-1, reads DGGITQSPKYLFRKEGQNVTLSCEQNLNHDAMYWYRQDPGQGLRLIYYSQIVNDFQKGDIAEGYSVSREKKESFPLTVTSAQKNPTAFYLCASSSPTSGRAPPLYNEQFFGPGTRLTVL.

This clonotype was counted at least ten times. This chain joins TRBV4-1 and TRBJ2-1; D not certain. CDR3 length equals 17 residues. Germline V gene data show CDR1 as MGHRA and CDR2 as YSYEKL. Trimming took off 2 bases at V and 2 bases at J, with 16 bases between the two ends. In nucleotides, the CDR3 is TGCGCCAGCAGCCAACTAACGACCATTAAAGCCTACAATGAGCAGTTCTTC. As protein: CASSQLTTIKAYNEQFF.

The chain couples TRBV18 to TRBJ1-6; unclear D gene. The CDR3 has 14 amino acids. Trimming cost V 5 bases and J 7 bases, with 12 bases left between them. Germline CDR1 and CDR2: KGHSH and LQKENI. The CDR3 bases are TGTGCCAGCTCAAGTGCGGCTCGCAATTCACCCCTCCACTTT. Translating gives CASSSAARNSPLHF.

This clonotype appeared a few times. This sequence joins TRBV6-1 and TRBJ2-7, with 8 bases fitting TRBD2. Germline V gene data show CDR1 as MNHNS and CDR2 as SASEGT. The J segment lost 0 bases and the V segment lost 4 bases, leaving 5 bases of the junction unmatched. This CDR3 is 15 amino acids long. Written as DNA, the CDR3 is TGTGCCAGCAGTGTGTCGGGAGGGATCTCCTACGAGCAGTACTTC. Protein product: CASSVSGGISYEQYF.

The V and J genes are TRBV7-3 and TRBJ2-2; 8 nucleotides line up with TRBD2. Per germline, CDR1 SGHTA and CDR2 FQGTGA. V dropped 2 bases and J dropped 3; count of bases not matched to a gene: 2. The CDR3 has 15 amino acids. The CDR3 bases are TGTGCCAGCAGCTTAGTGCGGGGGGACACCGGGGAGCTGTTTTTT. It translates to CASSLVRGDTGELFF.

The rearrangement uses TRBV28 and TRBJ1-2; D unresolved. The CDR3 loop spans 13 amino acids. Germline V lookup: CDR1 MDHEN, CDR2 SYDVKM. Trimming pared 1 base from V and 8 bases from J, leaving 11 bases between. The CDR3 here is CASSLLRVEGYTF. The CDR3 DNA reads TGTGCCAGCAGTTTATTAAGGGTTGAAGGCTACACCTTC.

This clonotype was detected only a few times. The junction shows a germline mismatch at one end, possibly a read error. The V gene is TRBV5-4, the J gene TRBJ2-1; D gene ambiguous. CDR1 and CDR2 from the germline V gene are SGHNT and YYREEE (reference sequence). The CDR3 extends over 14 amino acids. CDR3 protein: CASSLLTSYNEQFF. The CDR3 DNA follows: TGTGCCAGCAGCTTGCTGACTTCTTACAATGAGCAGTTCTTT.

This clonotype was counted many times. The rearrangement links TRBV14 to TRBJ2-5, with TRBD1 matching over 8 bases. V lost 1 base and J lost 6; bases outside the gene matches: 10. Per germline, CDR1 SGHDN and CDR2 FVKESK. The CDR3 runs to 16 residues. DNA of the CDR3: TGTGCCAGCAGCCAAGTTCCAGGGGGCCGTGAGAAGACCCAGTACTTC. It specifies CASSQVPGGREKTQYF.

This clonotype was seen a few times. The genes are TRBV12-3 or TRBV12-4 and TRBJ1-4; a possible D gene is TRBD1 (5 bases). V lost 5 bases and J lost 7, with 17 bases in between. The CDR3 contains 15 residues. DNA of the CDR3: TGTGCCAGCAGTCCCAGGGCGAACCCGACTGAAAAACTGTTTTTT. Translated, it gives CASSPRANPTEKLFF.

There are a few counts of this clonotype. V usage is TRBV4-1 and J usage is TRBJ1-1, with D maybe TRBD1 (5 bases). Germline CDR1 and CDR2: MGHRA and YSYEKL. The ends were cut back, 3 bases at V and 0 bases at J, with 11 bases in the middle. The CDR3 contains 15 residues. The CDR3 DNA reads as TGCGCCAGCAGCCAGGTGGGGACCATGAACACTGAAGCTTTCTTT. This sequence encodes CASSQVGTMNTEAFF.

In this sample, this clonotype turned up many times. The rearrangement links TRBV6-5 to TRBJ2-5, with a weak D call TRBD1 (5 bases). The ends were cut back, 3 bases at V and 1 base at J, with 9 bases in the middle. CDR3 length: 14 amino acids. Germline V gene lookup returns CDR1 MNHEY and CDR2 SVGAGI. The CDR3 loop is CASSYQGPQETQYF. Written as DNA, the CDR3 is TGTGCCAGCAGTTATCAGGGTCCCCAAGAGACCCAGTACTTC.

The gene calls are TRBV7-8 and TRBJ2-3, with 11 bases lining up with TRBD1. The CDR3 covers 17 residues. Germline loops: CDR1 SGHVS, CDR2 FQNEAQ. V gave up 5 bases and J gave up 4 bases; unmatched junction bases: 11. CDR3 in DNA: TGTGCCAGCAGCCCACAGGGAGGACAGGGGGCCGCAGATACGCAGTATTTT. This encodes CASSPQGGQGAADTQYF.

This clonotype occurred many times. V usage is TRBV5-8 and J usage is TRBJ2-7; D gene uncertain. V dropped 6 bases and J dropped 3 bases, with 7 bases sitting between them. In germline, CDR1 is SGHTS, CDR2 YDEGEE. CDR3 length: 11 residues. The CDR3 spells CASTNFYEQYF. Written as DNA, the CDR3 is TGTGCCAGCACCAATTTCTACGAGCAGTACTTC. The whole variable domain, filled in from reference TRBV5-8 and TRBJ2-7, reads EAGVTQSPTHLIKTRGQQATLRCSPISGHTSVYWYQQALGLGLQFLLWYDEGEERNRGNFPPRFSGRQFPNYSSELNVNALELEDSALYLCASTNFYEQYFGPGTRLTVT.

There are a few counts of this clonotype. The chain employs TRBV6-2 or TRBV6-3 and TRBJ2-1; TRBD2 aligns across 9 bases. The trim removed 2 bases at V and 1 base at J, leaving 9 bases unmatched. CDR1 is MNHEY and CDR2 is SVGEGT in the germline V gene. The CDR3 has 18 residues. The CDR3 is CASSYAVAGGPSYNEQFF. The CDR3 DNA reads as TGTGCCAGCAGTTACGCTGTGGCGGGAGGGCCTTCCTACAATGAGCAGTTCTTC.

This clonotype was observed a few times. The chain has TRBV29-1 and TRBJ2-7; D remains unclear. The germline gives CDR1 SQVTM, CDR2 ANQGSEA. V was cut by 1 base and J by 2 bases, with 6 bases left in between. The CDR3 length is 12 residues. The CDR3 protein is CSVEGQAYEQYF. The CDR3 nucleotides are TGCAGCGTTGAAGGTCAGGCCTACGAGCAGTACTTC.